Listed here are 8 T cell receptor beta chains from one sample, sequenced in a study of response to subunit inactivated influenza vaccine. TCRdb independently ran MiXCR on the RT-PCR reads; one entry per CDR3 protein. Altogether about 650,000 distinct CDR3 sequences are present, approximately 15% being singletons, with the ten largest covering 7.5% to 9%. Sample: PBMCs from blood, taken roughly 15 days before vaccination. All receptors derive from a man between 50 and 59 years old who received an inactivated influenza vaccine.

The chain couples TRBV9 to TRBJ2-3; 8 bases line up with TRBD2. The V and J ends lost 0 bases and 2 bases, in that order; junction bases with no gene match: 5. CDR3 length equals 16 residues. Per the germline V gene, CDR1 is SGDLS and CDR2 is YYNGEE. The CDR3 sequence is CASSVGIAGNTDTQYF. In DNA form, the CDR3 reads TGTGCCAGCAGCGTAGGAATAGCGGGGAACACAGATACGCAGTATTTT.

A few counts support this clonotype. This rearrangement joins TRBV4-3 to TRBJ2-3; the match to TRBD2 covers 8 bases. The CDR3 runs 16 residues. Germline trimming cut 0 bases from V and 3 bases from J; bases unmatched to any gene: 5. CDR1 is LGHNA and CDR2 is YSLEER in the germline V gene. The CDR3 nucleotides read TGCGCCAGCAGCCAAGATCGGGCGGGAGGAACAGATACGCAGTATTTT. This encodes CASSQDRAGGTDTQYF.

V is TRBV12-3 or TRBV12-4 and J is TRBJ2-7, with 8 bases matching TRBD1. This CDR3 contains 13 residues. V lost 5 bases, J lost 3 bases, and 3 bases stayed unmatched. The CDR3, as DNA: TGTGCCAGCAGTACAGACAGGGGCTACGAGCAGTACTTC. Translation: CASSTDRGYEQYF.

This clonotype showed up many times. The chain uses TRBV5-1 and TRBJ2-1; possibly TRBD1 or TRBD2 for D (6 bases each). This CDR3 has 16 amino acids. Germline CDR1 SGHRS, CDR2 YFSETQ. V lost 0 bases, J lost 2 bases, and 12 bases lay in between. CDR3 DNA sequence: TGCGCCAGCAGCTTGGAGACGGGGGCTGCCTACAATGAGCAGTTCTTC. It codes for CASSLETGAAYNEQFF.

The chain employs TRBV2 and TRBJ1-4; D may be TRBD1 (6 bases). Trimming stripped 3 bases from V and 6 bases from J, with 11 bases between. Germline V lookup: CDR1 SNHLY, CDR2 FYNNEI. The CDR3 spans 14 residues. In DNA, the CDR3 is TGTGCCAGCAGTGACGGGACACGGGATGAAAAACTGTTTTTT. Translation: CASSDGTRDEKLFF. Together with reference TRBV2 and TRBJ1-4, the CDR3 gives the full variable domain: EPEVTQTPSHQVTQMGQEVILRCVPISNHLYFYWYRQILGQKVEFLVSFYNNEISEKSEIFDDQFSVERPDGSNFTLKIRSTKLEDSAMYFCASSDGTRDEKLFFGSGTQLSVL.

This clonotype has only a few counts. V is TRBV28 and J is TRBJ1-5, with TRBD1 matching over 7 bases. The germline V gene encodes CDR1 MDHEN and CDR2 SYDVKM. There are 14 residues in the CDR3. The ends lost 6 bases at V and 3 bases at J; junction bases unmatched: 5. The CDR3, as DNA: TGTGCCAGCAGCCCCGGACAGGTCAATCAGCCCCAGCATTTT. Protein sequence: CASSPGQVNQPQHF.

The rearrangement uses TRBV4-3 and TRBJ1-1; 9 positions match TRBD1. Germline CDR1 and CDR2: LGHNA and YSLEER. Trimming removed 0 bases from V and 4 bases from J; junction bases left unmatched: 6. This CDR3 contains 16 residues. CDR3 loop: CASSQDAGQGSTEAFF. CDR3 nucleotides: TGCGCCAGCAGCCAAGACGCGGGACAGGGTTCCACTGAAGCTTTCTTT.

In this sample, this clonotype turned up many times. This chain links TRBV29-1 with TRBJ1-4; D gene unclear. Germline-derived CDR1 and CDR2 are SQVTM and ANQGSEA. V lost 6 bases to trimming and J lost 12 bases, with 23 bases between them. The CDR3 sequence is 14 residues long. Written as DNA, the CDR3 is TGCAGCGTATCTCTATCCCAAAGGGCTTCTGAACTGTTTTTT. Translating gives CSVSLSQRASELFF.